This T cell receptor beta chain was profiled in a study of blood T cell repertoires in COVID-19. Study background: The United States, Italy and Spain were the sources of the acute and convalescent COVID-19 samples. T cells, B-cell-depleted T cells, or PBMCs provided the cDNA or gDNA that served as material.

Germline CDR1 is SGDLS and CDR2 is YYNGEE. Deletions cut 0 bases from V and 4 bases from J, with 10 bases between. CDR3 size: 14 residues. Source study methods: Estimates of nucleated cell counts were drawn from the amplification of reference gene primers. Clones were sequenced by immunoSEQ multiplex PCR, and TCRdb holds only the in-frame ones, with some missing. The DNA gave D and trimming, while V, J and clone size come from that table. The table includes around 700,000 clones, more than 80% detected once. What was sequenced was peripheral blood. This receptor was identified in a woman between 18 and 30 years old with acute or convalescent COVID-19. This chain uses TRBV9 with TRBJ1-2; D remains ambiguous. CDR3 residues: CASSVEAQSYGYTF. CDR3 nucleotides: TGTGCCAGCAGCGTAGAAGCACAGTCCTATGGCTACACCTTC.